This TCR beta chain was found in a study of T-cell reconstitution after alpha-beta-depleted transplantation in children (TCRdb year 2016). About the full investigation: The study quantitatively tracked T-cell immune reconstitution after TCRalphabeta/CD19-depleted allogeneic hematopoietic cell transplantation in children using TCR repertoire profiling.

The sample holds many counts of this clonotype. Its target antigen remains unknown. Base quality data are lacking; no much larger clone is found one base away. The method behind the library was PCR. Sequencing instrument: Illumina HiSeq 2500. To normalize quantification of the TCRbeta repertoire, the TCR libraries were built with molecular barcoding that relied on unique molecular identifiers. In-frame beta chains were kept once TCRdb had trimmed the public reads at Q25 with fastp and called clones with MiXCR. Rows merge per CDR3 protein into single entries with the most common DNA and genes. The sample records 260,000 or so distinct CDR3 sequences, about 11% of which are singletons. 2.6% of the sample is in the top ten clones. The CDR3 runs 20 residues from the cysteine to the phenylalanine. Of all the DNA, just the CDR3 is kept, 60 bases in frame from base 1. The germline V and J ends show losses of 2 bases and 3 bases respectively, and no gene match explains 19 bases of the junction. CDR1 and CDR2, per the germline V gene, are SGHAT and FQNNGV.

This sequence uses TRBV11-2 and TRBJ2-3; the junction holds 8 bases that match TRBD2. Sequencing was performed on PBMCs from the stem cell graft donor, taken from the stem cell graft. The receptor's source is a human donor who donated a stem cell graft to a child with acute lymphoblastic leukemia. The DNA sequence is given as TGTGCCAGCAGCTTAAAATGGTCCGGCGGACTAGCCGCAGGAACAGATACGCAGTATTTT. It translates as CASSLKWSGGLAAGTDTQYF.